A selection of T cell receptor beta chains follows, all from one sample in a study of cytomegalovirus exposure and HLA in healthy donors. The data were produced by immunoSEQ multiplex PCR, yet TCRdb's version contains in-frame clones alone and is incomplete. The sample includes 300,000 or so clones, approximately 88% of them seen just once. Source material: PBMCs. The receptors come from a man aged 25 to 40 in good health and CMV-seronegative. The CDR3 runs from the conserved cysteine through the conserved F or W. The D gene is left open where the match is weak. Where a row states a size, it is once, few, many or the class of an expanded clone; other rows omit it.

>TRBJ2-2|.|TRBD2|TRBV5-1
TGCGCCAGCAGCTTAGATAGCGGGAAAACCGGGGAGCTGTTTTTT
CASSLDSGKTGELFF
>TRBJ1-1|.|.|TRBV2
TGTGCCAGTAAGACATATATGAACACTGAAGCTTTCTTT
CASKTYMNTEAFF
>TRBJ2-7|few|TRBD2|TRBV4-2
TGTGCCAGCAGCCAACCCGGACTAGCGGACGAGCAGTACTTC
CASSQPGLADEQYF
>TRBJ2-5|.|TRBD2|TRBV4-2
TGTGCCAGCAGCCAAGATTTCCTAGCGGGGGAACCGGGTGGAGAGACCCAGTACTTC
CASSQDFLAGEPGGETQYF
>TRBJ2-2|.|.|TRBV28
TGTGCCAGCAGTTTTGGACGTTTTGCGGGCTCGAACACCGGGGAGCTGTTTTTT
CASSFGRFAGSNTGELFF
>TRBJ1-6|.|.|TRBV5-1
TGCGCCAGCAGCCCGACGGGGAATTCACCCCTCCACTTT
CASSPTGNSPLHF
>TRBJ1-2|once|.|TRBV4-1
TGCGCCAGCAGCCAAGCCTCCATTGGGGGCGGTAACTATGGCTACACCTTC
CASSQASIGGGNYGYTF
>TRBJ1-2|.|.|TRBV15
TGTGCCACCAGCAGTACAGGGCCTGGTGGCTACACCTTC
CATSSTGPGGYTF
>TRBJ2-2|.|TRBD2|TRBV27
TGTGCCAGCAGTTTGATTGTCCGTGCGGGGGGATCCGGGGAGCTGTTTTTT
CASSLIVRAGGSGELFF
>TRBJ1-1|.|.|TRBV7-9
TGTGCCAGCAGCTTAGCGCAGGGTTTCACTGAAGCTTTCTTT
CASSLAQGFTEAFF
>TRBJ2-7|.|.|TRBV5-6
TGTGCCAGCAGCTTGGCCGTAACCTACGAGCAGTACTTC
CASSLAVTYEQYF
>TRBJ2-1|.|TRBD2|TRBV11-2
TGTGCCAGCAGCTTGAGGACTAGCCTCCCCGGGAATGAGCAGTTCTTC
CASSLRTSLPGNEQFF
>TRBJ1-1|.|TRBD1|TRBV7-9
TGTGCCAGCAGCCCTCAGACAGGGGGCACTGAAGCTTTCTTT
CASSPQTGGTEAFF
>TRBJ2-7|once|.|TRBV5-6
TGTGCCAGCAGCTTCTCACTGACATCTCCCTACGAGCAGTACTTC
CASSFSLTSPYEQYF
>TRBJ2-1|.|TRBD1|TRBV6-5
TGTGCCAGCAGTTACACATACAGGGGTGAGCAGTTCTTC
CASSYTYRGEQFF
>TRBJ2-2|.|TRBD1|TRBV18
TGTGCCAGCCCCGGGACAGCATCGAACACCGGGGAGCTGTTTTTT
CASPGTASNTGELFF
>TRBJ1-5|.|.|TRBV6-1
TGTGCCAGCAGGGGGACTTTTGACAGCAATCAGCCCCAGCATTTT
CASRGTFDSNQPQHF
>TRBJ2-2|.|.|TRBV6-5
TGTGCCAGCAGTTACGGGGAAGGGGACGGGGAGCTGTTTTTT
CASSYGEGDGELFF
>TRBJ1-5|.|TRBD1|TRBV6-1
TGTGCCAGCAGGAGATCAGGGGGAAGCCAGCCCCAGCATTTT
CASRRSGGSQPQHF
>TRBJ2-2|.|TRBD1|TRBV7-9
TGTGCCAGCAGCCCAACAGGGGGCGCGGGAACCGGGGAGCTGTTTTTT
CASSPTGGAGTGELFF
>TRBJ1-5|.|.|TRBV5-6
TGTGCCAGCAGCTGGGGATGGGAGCAGCCCCAGCATTTT
CASSWGWEQPQHF
>TRBJ1-6|.|.|TRBV6-5
TGTGCCAGCAGTTACTCGCCGACAGGTCAACCTCACTTT
CASSYSPTGQPHF
>TRBJ2-7|.|TRBD2|TRBV7-9
TGTGCCAGCAGCTTAGAGCTAGCGGGGGGATACGAGCAGTACTTC
CASSLELAGGYEQYF
>TRBJ1-4|.|.|TRBV5-4
TGTGCCAGCAGCTCCCCAGGAGACACCCAGGGGACTAATGAAAAACTGTTTTTT
CASSSPGDTQGTNEKLFF
>TRBJ1-4|few|TRBD1|TRBV11-2
TGTGCCAGCAGCTTAGATCCGCGACAGGGTGTTGAAAAACTGTTTTTT
CASSLDPRQGVEKLFF
>TRBJ2-2|.|.|TRBV11-2
TGTGCCAGCAGCTTAGACATAAGGGGCACCGGGGAGCTGTTTTTT
CASSLDIRGTGELFF
>TRBJ1-1|.|.|TRBV21-1
TGTGCCAGCAGCAAAGATGCTTGGGGGGGTATGAACACTGAAGCTTTCTTT
CASSKDAWGGMNTEAFF
>TRBJ2-2|.|TRBD2|TRBV4-3
TGCGCCAGCAGCCAAGAGTCGAAGAGAAGCGGGGTGAACACCGGGGAGCTGTTTTTT
CASSQESKRSGVNTGELFF
>TRBJ2-7|.|.|TRBV30
TGTGCCTGGAGTGCCGAGACAGTTGAGACCTACGAGCAGTACTTC
CAWSAETVETYEQYF
>TRBJ1-4|.|TRBD1|TRBV19
TGTGCCAGTAGGTCCCGGACAGGTGTCCATGAAAAACTGTTTTTT
CASRSRTGVHEKLFF
>TRBJ2-2|.|TRBD2|TRBV12-5
TGTGCTAGTGGTTTGTCCCCCTTGACTAGCGGCAACACCGGGGAGCTGTTTTTT
CASGLSPLTSGNTGELFF
>TRBJ2-3|.|.|TRBV2
TGTGCCAGCACCAGGACAGACCTCTTTAGCACAGATACGCAGTATTTT
CASTRTDLFSTDTQYF
>TRBJ2-4|.|.|TRBV6-1
TGTGCCAGCAGTGAAAAAGTCGTTCCTTGGGCCTTAGCCAAAAACATTCAGTACTTC
CASSEKVVPWALAKNIQYF
>TRBJ2-5|.|TRBD1|TRBV7-8
TGTGCCAGCACCCCGACAGGGGGGTTCGAGACCCAGTACTTC
CASTPTGGFETQYF
>TRBJ2-1|.|TRBD1|TRBV5-1
TGCGCCAGCAGCTTGGAGGGACAGGGCTACAATGAGCAGTTCTTC
CASSLEGQGYNEQFF
>TRBJ2-3|.|TRBD2|TRBV4-3
TGCGCCAGCAGCCAAAGCTGGGGGGTCGGGACTAGCGGGGACACAGATACGCAGTATTTT
CASSQSWGVGTSGDTDTQYF
>TRBJ2-4|once|TRBD1|TRBV10-2
TGCGCCAGCAGGGCCTTACCCGGGACAGGGGAAAGGCTCGGCAAAAACATTCAGTACTTC
CASRALPGTGERLGKNIQYF
>TRBJ2-3|.|.|TRBV9
TGTGCCAGCAGCGTAACCACTAGCACAGATACGCAGTATTTT
CASSVTTSTDTQYF
>TRBJ1-5|.|TRBD1|TRBV2
TGTGCCAGCACCCGGGACAGGGGCGGCAATCAGCCCCAGCATTTT
CASTRDRGGNQPQHF
>TRBJ1-2|.|TRBD1|TRBV10-3
TGTGCCATCAGTCTGGGGACAGGGATTAAGAAGCGTGATAACTATGGCTACACCTTC
CAISLGTGIKKRDNYGYTF
>TRBJ2-1|.|TRBD2|TRBV10-3
TGTGCCATCAGTGACCCCGGGGTAGCGGGGGCGACCAATGAGCAGTTCTTC
CAISDPGVAGATNEQFF
>TRBJ2-1|.|TRBD1|TRBV4-1
TGCGCCAGCAGCCCTAACAGGGGCTACAATGAGCAGTTCTTC
CASSPNRGYNEQFF
>TRBJ2-3|.|.|TRBV5-1
TGCGCCAGCAGCCTACTCCAGACTGACCCCACAGATACGCAGTATTTT
CASSLLQTDPTDTQYF
>TRBJ2-7|.|TRBD1|TRBV13
TGTGCCAGCAGCTGGGACAGGGGGTACGAGCAGTACTTC
CASSWDRGYEQYF
>TRBJ2-7|.|.|TRBV7-2
TGTGCCAGCAGCTTCAGTCGGGTCTCCTACGAGCAGTACTTC
CASSFSRVSYEQYF